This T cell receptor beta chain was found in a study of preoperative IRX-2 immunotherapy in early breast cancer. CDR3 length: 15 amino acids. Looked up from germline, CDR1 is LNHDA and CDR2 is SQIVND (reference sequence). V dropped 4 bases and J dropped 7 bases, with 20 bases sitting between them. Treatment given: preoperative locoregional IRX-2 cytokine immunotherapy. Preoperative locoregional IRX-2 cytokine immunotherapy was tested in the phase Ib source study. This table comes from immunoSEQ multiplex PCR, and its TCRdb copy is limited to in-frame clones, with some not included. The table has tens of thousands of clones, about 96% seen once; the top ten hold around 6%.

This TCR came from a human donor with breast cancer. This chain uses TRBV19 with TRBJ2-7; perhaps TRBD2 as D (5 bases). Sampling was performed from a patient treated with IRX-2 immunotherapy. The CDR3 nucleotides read TGTGCCAGTAGTACCCGTTCCGGGCCTCAGCGGGAGCAGTACTTC. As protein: CASSTRSGPQREQYF.